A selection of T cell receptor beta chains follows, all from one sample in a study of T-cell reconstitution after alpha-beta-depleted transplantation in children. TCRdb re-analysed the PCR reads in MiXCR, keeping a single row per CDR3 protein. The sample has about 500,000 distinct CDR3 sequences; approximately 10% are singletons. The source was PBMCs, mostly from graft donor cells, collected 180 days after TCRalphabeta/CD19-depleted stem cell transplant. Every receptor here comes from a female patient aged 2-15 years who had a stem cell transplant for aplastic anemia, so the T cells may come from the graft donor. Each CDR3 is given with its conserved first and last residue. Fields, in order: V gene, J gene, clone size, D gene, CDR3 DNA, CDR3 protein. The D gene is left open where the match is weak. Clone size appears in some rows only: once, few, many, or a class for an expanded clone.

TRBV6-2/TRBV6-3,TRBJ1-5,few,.,TGTGCCAGCAGTTACTGGGAGCAGCCCCAGCATTTT,CASSYWEQPQHF
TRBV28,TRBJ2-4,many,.,TGTGCCAGCCGGTCGGGGATAAACATTCAGTACTTC,CASRSGINIQYF
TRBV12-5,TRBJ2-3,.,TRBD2,TGTGCTAGTGGACGGAGCGGGAAAGCAGATACGCAGTATTTT,CASGRSGKADTQYF
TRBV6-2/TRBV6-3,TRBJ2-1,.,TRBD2,TGTGCCAGCAGTTACTCGAGGCTAGCGGGAGCTGGCAATGAGCAGTTCTTC,CASSYSRLAGAGNEQFF
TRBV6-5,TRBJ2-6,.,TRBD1,TGTGCCAGCAGTTACCTGGTTAACAGGGGGGTCTCTGGGGCCAACGTCCTGACTTTC,CASSYLVNRGVSGANVLTF
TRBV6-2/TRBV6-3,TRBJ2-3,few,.,TGTGCCAGTATAAACAGGGCCTCCAGCACAGATACGCAGTATTTT,CASINRASSTDTQYF
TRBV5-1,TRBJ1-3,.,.,TGCGCCAGCAGCTTGGCCGGGACCGATGGAAACACCATATATTTT,CASSLAGTDGNTIYF
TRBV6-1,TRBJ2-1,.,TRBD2,TGTGCCAGCAGTCAACTAGCGTTTTCCTACAATGAGCAGTTCTTC,CASSQLAFSYNEQFF
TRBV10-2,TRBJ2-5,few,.,TGCGCCAGCAGTGTACCGGGACGCCTTAGGGAGACCCAGTACTTC,CASSVPGRLRETQYF
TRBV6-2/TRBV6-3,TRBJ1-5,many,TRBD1,TGTGCCAGCAGTCCGGGACAGGGAAGTTATAGCAATCAGCCCCAGCATTTT,CASSPGQGSYSNQPQHF
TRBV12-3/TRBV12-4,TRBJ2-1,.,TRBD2,TGTGCCAGCAGAATAGCGGGACGCAATGAGCAGTTCTTC,CASRIAGRNEQFF
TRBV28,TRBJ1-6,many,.,TGTGCCAGCAGTTTGGGCGCACCCCGGGCCAATTCACCCCTCCACTTT,CASSLGAPRANSPLHF
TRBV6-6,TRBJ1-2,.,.,TGTGCCAGCAGTCGACAGGACTATGGCTACACCTTC,CASSRQDYGYTF
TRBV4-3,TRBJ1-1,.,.,TGCGCCAGCAGCCAAGATCCGACCTGGGGCACTGAAGCTTTCTTT,CASSQDPTWGTEAFF
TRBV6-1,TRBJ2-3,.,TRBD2,TGTGCCAGCAGTCCCACACGACTAGCGGGAGGATCAGATACGCAGTATTTT,CASSPTRLAGGSDTQYF
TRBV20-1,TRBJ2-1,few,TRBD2,TGCAGTGCTTGGACTAGCGGGAGCCTTAGCTCCTACAATGAGCAGTTCTTC,CSAWTSGSLSSYNEQFF
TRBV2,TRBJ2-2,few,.,TGTGCCAGCAGTGAAGCGCTCGGGTACTGGGACCGCCCAAGAAGGGCCGGGGAGCTGTTTTTT,CASSEALGYWDRPRRAGELFF
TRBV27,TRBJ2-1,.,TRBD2,TGTGCCAGCAGTTATGTCCGACTAGCGGGGTACTACAATGAGCAGTTCTTC,CASSYVRLAGYYNEQFF
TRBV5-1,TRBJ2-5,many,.,TGCGCCAGCAGCTATGGACACACACAAGAGACCCAGTACTTC,CASSYGHTQETQYF
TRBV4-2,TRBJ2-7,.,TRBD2,TGTGCCAGCAGCCAAGGGACTAGCGGGGTAGAGCAGTACTTC,CASSQGTSGVEQYF
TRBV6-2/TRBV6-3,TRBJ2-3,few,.,TGTGCCAGCAGTAACAGCGTAGATACGCAGTATTTT,CASSNSVDTQYF
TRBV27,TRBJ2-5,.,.,TGTGCCAGCAGTTTAACCAGCGGGCTAGAGACCCAGTACTTC,CASSLTSGLETQYF
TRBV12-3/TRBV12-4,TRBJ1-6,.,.,TGTGCCAGCAGTTTAAAACGTGGAGAGGGTTCACCCCTCCACTTT,CASSLKRGEGSPLHF
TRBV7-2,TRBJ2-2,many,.,TGTGCCAGCAGCTTTGAAGGGAACACCGGGGAGCTGTTTTTT,CASSFEGNTGELFF
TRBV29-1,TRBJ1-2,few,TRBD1,TGCAGCGTTGAAGATCTTGCCGGGACAGGGTCCTATGGCTACACCTTC,CSVEDLAGTGSYGYTF
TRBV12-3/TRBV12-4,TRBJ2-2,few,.,TGTGCCAGCAGTCCCGGGTGGCCTCGCACCGGGGAGCTGTTTTTT,CASSPGWPRTGELFF